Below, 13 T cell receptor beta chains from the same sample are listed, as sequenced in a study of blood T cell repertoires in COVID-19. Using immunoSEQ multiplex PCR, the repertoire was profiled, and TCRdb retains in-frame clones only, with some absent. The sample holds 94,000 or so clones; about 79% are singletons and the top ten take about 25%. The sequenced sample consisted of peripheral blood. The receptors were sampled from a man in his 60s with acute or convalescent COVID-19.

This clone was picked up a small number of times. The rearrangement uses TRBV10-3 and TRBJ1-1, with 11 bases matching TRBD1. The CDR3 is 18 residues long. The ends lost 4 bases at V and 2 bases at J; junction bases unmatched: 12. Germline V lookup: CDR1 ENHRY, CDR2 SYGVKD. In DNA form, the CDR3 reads TGTGCCATCAGTGGAGGGGTCCGGACAGGGGGCTTTAACACTGAAGCTTTCTTT. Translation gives CAISGGVRTGGFNTEAFF.

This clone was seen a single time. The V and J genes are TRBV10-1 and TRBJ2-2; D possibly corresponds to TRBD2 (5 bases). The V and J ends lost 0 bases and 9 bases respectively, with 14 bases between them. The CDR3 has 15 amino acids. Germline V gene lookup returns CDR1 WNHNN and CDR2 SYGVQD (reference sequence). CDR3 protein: CASSESSPPSRELFF. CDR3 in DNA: TGCGCCAGCAGTGAGTCGTCCCCGCCTAGCAGGGAGCTGTTTTTT.

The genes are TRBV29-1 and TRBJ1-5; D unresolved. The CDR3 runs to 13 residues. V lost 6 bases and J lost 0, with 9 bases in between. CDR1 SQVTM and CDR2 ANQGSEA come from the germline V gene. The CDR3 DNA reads TGCAGCGTGTCGCGGGGTAGCAATCAGCCCCAGCATTTT. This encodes CSVSRGSNQPQHF.

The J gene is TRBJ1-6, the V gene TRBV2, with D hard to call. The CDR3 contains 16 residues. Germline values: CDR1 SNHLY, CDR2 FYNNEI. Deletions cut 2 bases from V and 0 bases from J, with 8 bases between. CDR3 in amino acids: CASSELESSYNSPLHF. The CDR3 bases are TGTGCCAGCAGTGAATTGGAGAGCTCCTATAATTCACCCCTCCACTTT.

The CDR3 bases are TGTGCCAGTAGCATTAGGGCTAGCGGGGGTCGGGATGAGCAGTTCTTC. Residues: CASSIRASGGRDEQFF. The V gene is TRBV7-9, the J gene TRBJ2-1; TRBD2 matches 10 bases. J was trimmed by 8 bases and V by 9 bases; bases with no gene match: 16. CDR3 length: 16 residues. In germline, CDR1 is SEHNR, CDR2 FQNEAQ (reference sequence).

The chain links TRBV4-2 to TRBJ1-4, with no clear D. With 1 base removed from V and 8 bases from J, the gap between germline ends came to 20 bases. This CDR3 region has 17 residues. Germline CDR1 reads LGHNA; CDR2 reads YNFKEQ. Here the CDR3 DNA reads TGTGCCAGCAGCCAAGCTCCTCTGAGGTACATTCGGGAAAAACTGTTTTTT. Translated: CASSQAPLRYIREKLFF.

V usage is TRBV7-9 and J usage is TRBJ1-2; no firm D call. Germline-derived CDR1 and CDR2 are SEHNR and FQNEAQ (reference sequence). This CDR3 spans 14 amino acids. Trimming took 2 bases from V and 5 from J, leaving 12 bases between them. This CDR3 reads CASSLPGALYGYTF. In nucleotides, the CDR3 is TGTGCCAGCAGCTTACCGGGAGCCCTTTATGGCTACACCTTC.

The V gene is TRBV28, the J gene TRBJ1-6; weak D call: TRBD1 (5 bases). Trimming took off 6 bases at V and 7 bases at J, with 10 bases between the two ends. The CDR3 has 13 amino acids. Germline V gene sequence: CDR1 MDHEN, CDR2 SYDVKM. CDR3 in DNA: TGTGCCAGCAGGACAGTGAGAAATTCACCCCTCCACTTT. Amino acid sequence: CASRTVRNSPLHF. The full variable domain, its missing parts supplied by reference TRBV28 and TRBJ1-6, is DVKVTQSSRYLVKRTGEKVFLECVQDMDHENMFWYRQDPGLGLRLIYFSYDVKMKEKGDIPEGYSVSREKKERFSLILESASTNQTSMYLCASRTVRNSPLHFGNGTRLTVT.

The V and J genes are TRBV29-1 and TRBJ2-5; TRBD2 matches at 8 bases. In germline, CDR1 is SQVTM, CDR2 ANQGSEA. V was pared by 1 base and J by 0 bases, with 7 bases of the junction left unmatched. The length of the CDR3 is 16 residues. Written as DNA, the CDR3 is TGCAGCGTTGAAGTTTCGCCTAGCGGGTACCAAGAGACCCAGTACTTC. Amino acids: CSVEVSPSGYQETQYF.

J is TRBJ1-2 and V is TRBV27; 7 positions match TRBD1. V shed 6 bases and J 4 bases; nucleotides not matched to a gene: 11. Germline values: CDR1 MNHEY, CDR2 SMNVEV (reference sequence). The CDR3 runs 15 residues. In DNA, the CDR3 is TGTGCCAGCAGAGGCGAAGGGGGCCGTCTCTATGGCTACACCTTC. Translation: CASRGEGGRLYGYTF.

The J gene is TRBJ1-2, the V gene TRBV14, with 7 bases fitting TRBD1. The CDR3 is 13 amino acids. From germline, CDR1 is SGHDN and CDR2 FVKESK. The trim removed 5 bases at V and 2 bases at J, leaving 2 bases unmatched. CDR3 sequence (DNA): TGTGCCAGCAGCAAGGGGGCCAACTATGGCTACACCTTC. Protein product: CASSKGANYGYTF.

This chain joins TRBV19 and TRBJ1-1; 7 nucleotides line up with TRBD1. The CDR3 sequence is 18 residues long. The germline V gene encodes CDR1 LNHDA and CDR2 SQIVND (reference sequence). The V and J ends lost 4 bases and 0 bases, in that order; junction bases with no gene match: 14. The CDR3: CASSRRQGPGSMNTEAFF. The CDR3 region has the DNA TGTGCCAGTAGTAGGCGACAGGGCCCCGGTTCCATGAACACTGAAGCTTTCTTT.

For the CDR3, the DNA is TGTGCCAGCAGCTTAGTAGTGACAGTGAACACTGAAGCTTTCTTT. This encodes CASSLVVTVNTEAFF. The J gene is TRBJ1-1, the V gene TRBV7-9; D is perhaps TRBD1 (5 bases). The CDR3 is 15 residues long. Trimming removed 1 base from V and 0 bases from J, with 9 bases in between. The germline gives CDR1 SEHNR, CDR2 FQNEAQ (reference sequence). Using reference TRBV7-9 and TRBJ1-1 for the parts outside the CDR3, the full variable domain is DTGVSQNPRHKITKRGQNVTFRCDPISEHNRLYWYRQTLGQGPEFLTYFQNEAQLEKSRLLSDRFSAERPKGSFSTLEIQRTEQGDSAMYLCASSLVVTVNTEAFFGQGTRLTVV.